The 20 T cell receptor beta chains reported below all come from one sample, sequenced in a study of T cells after somatic rescue of genetic block. Assay used: immunoSEQ multiplex PCR; TCRdb lists only in-frame clones, some missing. Of some 90,000 clones in the sample, approximately 90% were seen once. Specimen: peripheral blood mononuclear cells (PBMCs). The receptors derive from a woman aged 18-30 years.

The genes are TRBV27 and TRBJ2-6; 11 positions agree with TRBD1. The trim removed 4 bases at V and 1 base at J, leaving 6 bases unmatched. The germline gives CDR1 MNHEY, CDR2 SMNVEV (reference sequence). The CDR3 has 18 residues. Here the CDR3 DNA reads TGTGCCAGCAGTTCCCTCGGACAGGGGGCGTCTGGGGCCAACGTCCTGACTTTC. Translating it yields CASSSLGQGASGANVLTF.

This chain connects TRBV5-6 to TRBJ2-6; D is uncertain. V was trimmed by 1 base and J by 0 bases, leaving 5 bases between them. The CDR3 spans 15 residues. CDR1 and CDR2 (germline): SGHDT, YYEEEE. The CDR3 sequence is CASSLWFSGANVLTF. The CDR3 bases are TGTGCCAGCAGCTTGTGGTTCTCTGGGGCCAACGTCCTGACTTTC.

The table lists this clone with a count of one. This same CDR3 is encoded by further DNA sequences in the sample. The chain is built from TRBV20-1 and TRBJ1-2; 7 nucleotides align to TRBD1. CDR1 and CDR2 from the germline V gene are DFQATT and SNEGSKA (reference sequence). V was pared by 6 bases and J by 4 bases, with 2 bases of the junction left unmatched. This CDR3 has 11 residues. The chain's CDR3 is CSARQGYGYTF. DNA for the CDR3: TGCAGTGCCCGACAGGGCTATGGCTACACCTTC.

This chain uses TRBV10-3 with TRBJ2-7; D gene uncertain. From germline, CDR1 is ENHRY and CDR2 SYGVKD. CDR3 size: 12 residues. Deletions cut 8 bases from V and 2 bases from J, with 10 bases between. The CDR3 nucleotides read TGTGCCATCGCTGTGGCTACCTACGAGCAGTACTTC. This translates into CAIAVATYEQYF.

The rearrangement uses TRBV5-1 and TRBJ1-1, with D possibly being TRBD1 (6 bases). CDR3 length: 16 residues. Trimming removed 0 bases at V and 5 bases at J, with 17 bases between. CDR1 and CDR2 from the germline V gene are SGHRS and YFSETQ. CDR3 DNA: TGCGCCAGCAGCTTGGGTGAAGGGGGATGGGGGACTGAAGCTTTCTTT. Translating it yields CASSLGEGGWGTEAFF.

The J gene is TRBJ1-2, the V gene TRBV5-1; D unclear. In germline, CDR1 is SGHRS, CDR2 YFSETQ. The CDR3 extends over 14 amino acids. The V gene lost 0 bases and the J gene lost 2 bases, with 8 bases spanning the gap. The CDR3 sequence: CASSLGPKNYGYTF. DNA for the CDR3: TGCGCCAGCAGCTTGGGTCCGAAAAACTATGGCTACACCTTC.

The chain joins TRBV28 to TRBJ1-1; a possible D gene is TRBD1 (6 bases). The V end lost 6 bases, the J end lost 7 bases, and 18 bases lay between the germline ends. Looked up from germline, CDR1 is MDHEN and CDR2 is SYDVKM. The CDR3 has 14 amino acids. CDR3 residues: CASSLGGTPLEAFF. The CDR3 DNA reads TGTGCCAGCAGCCTTGGCGGGACACCTCTTGAAGCTTTCTTT.

The chain combines TRBV27 with TRBJ1-1; TRBD1 is a possible D gene (5 bases). With 5 bases removed from V and 5 bases from J, the gap between germline ends came to 15 bases. The length of the CDR3 is 14 residues. Per the germline V gene, CDR1 is MNHEY and CDR2 is SMNVEV (reference sequence). The CDR3 is CASSLGGARTEAFF. In nucleotides, the CDR3 is TGTGCCAGCAGTCTAGGAGGGGCGAGGACTGAAGCTTTCTTT.

This clone turned up a few times. This CDR3 reads CASSVEAQAGDTQYF. For the CDR3, the DNA is TGTGCCAGCAGCGTCGAGGCGCAGGCTGGGGATACGCAGTATTTT. The chain recombines TRBV9 with TRBJ2-3; D gene ambiguous. V lost 2 bases, J lost 6 bases, and 16 bases lay in between. The CDR3 has 15 amino acids. Germline V gene data show CDR1 as SGDLS and CDR2 as YYNGEE.

The rearrangement joins TRBV10-2 to TRBJ1-1; no clear D gene. The CDR3 covers 11 residues. CDR1 is WSHSY, CDR2 SAAADI, per germline. V lost 2 bases, J lost 7 bases, and 5 bases lay in between. The CDR3 bases are TGCGCCAGCAGTGAGAGGGTTGAAGCTTTCTTT. Protein product: CASSERVEAFF.

To note about this clone: Relative to the germline gene, one junction end is altered; a read error may explain this. The chain couples TRBV7-9 to TRBJ2-1; the D gene is possibly TRBD2 (5 bases). CDR1 and CDR2 from the germline V gene are SEHNR and FQNEAQ (reference sequence). The CDR3 consists of 16 residues. The CDR3 protein is CASSLPERTSHNEQFF. The DNA for the CDR3 is TGTGCCAGCAGCTTGCCAGAGCGGACCTCCCACAATGAGCAGTTCTTC.

In this sample, this clone turned up once. The V gene is TRBV7-2, the J gene TRBJ2-7; 7 positions match TRBD2. V lost 3 bases to trimming and J lost 3 bases; unmatched junction nucleotides: 5. The CDR3 length is 14 residues. CDR1 is SGHTA and CDR2 is FQGNSA in the germline V gene. The CDR3 here is CASSFQRGDYEQYF. CDR3 nucleotide sequence: TGTGCCAGCAGCTTCCAGCGGGGCGACTACGAGCAGTACTTC.

This rearrangement joins TRBV2 to TRBJ1-5; weak D call: TRBD1 (5 bases). The CDR3 has 12 amino acids. The germline gives CDR1 SNHLY, CDR2 FYNNEI. Trimming cost V 3 bases and J 9 bases, with 9 bases left between them. The CDR3 reads CASSEGPWPQHF. The CDR3 DNA reads as TGTGCCAGCAGTGAGGGACCTTGGCCCCAGCATTTT.

The V call is TRBV5-8, the J call TRBJ2-3; 8 bases fit TRBD1. J was trimmed by 8 bases and V by 5 bases; bases with no gene match: 16. Germline values: CDR1 SGHTS, CDR2 YDEGEE. The CDR3 has 16 amino acids. CDR3 amino acids: CASSLKAGTGGGTQYF. CDR3 in DNA: TGTGCCAGCAGTTTAAAGGCTGGGACAGGTGGCGGTACGCAGTATTTT.

This clone was seen more than once but under ten times. The chain joins TRBV19 to TRBJ1-5; the D gene is possibly TRBD1 (5 bases). Germline V gives CDR1 LNHDA, CDR2 SQIVND (reference sequence). The CDR3 sequence is 14 residues long. Trimming shortened V by 1 base and J by 1 base, and 5 bases separated the two germline ends. The CDR3 DNA follows: TGTGCCAGTAGTATAGGGGGGAGCAATCAGCCCCAGCATTTT. Its protein is CASSIGGSNQPQHF. The full variable domain, rest sourced from reference TRBV19 and TRBJ1-5, is DGGITQSPKYLFRKEGQNVTLSCEQNLNHDAMYWYRQDPGQGLRLIYYSQIVNDFQKGDIAEGYSVSREKKESFPLTVTSAQKNPTAFYLCASSIGGSNQPQHFGDGTRLSIL.

CDR3 DNA sequence: TGTGCCATCAGTGGGCTCGGGCCCGCGGGAGTTCAGGAGACCCAGTACTTC. Its protein product is CAISGLGPAGVQETQYF. J is TRBJ2-5 and V is TRBV10-3, with 7 bases fitting TRBD2. The germline V gene encodes CDR1 ENHRY and CDR2 SYGVKD. The CDR3 contains 17 residues. Trimming at V came to 4 bases and at J to 5 bases, leaving 16 bases not matched to a gene.

V and J are TRBV7-3 and TRBJ2-1; D perhaps matches TRBD2 (6 bases). The CDR3 has 13 amino acids. The germline V gene encodes CDR1 SGHTA and CDR2 FQGTGA. The V gene lost 3 bases and the J gene lost 12 bases, with 15 bases spanning the gap. In DNA form, the CDR3 reads TGTGCCAGCAGCTTGGGAGGCGGGACGGGGCAGTTCTTC. It yields the protein CASSLGGGTGQFF.

The rearrangement links TRBV28 to TRBJ1-5, with 8 bases that match TRBD1. The CDR3 contains 14 residues. Trimming took 6 bases from V and 3 from J; bases not matched to a gene: 4. Germline lookup yields CDR1 MDHEN and CDR2 SYDVKM. The CDR3 DNA sequence: TGTGCCAGCAGCCTGGACAGGGTCAATCAGCCCCAGCATTTT. It specifies CASSLDRVNQPQHF.

J is TRBJ2-3 and V is TRBV5-6; 12 positions match TRBD2. Unmatched junction bases numbered 5, after V lost 5 bases and J lost 1 base. The CDR3 covers 16 residues. Germline CDR1 SGHDT, CDR2 YYEEEE. The CDR3 coding sequence is TGTGCCAGCAGGAAGGGACTAGCGGGCCGCACAGATACGCAGTATTTT. Translation: CASRKGLAGRTDTQYF.

V and J are TRBV19 and TRBJ2-5; TRBD1 matches at 11 bases. Germline V gene lookup returns CDR1 LNHDA and CDR2 SQIVND (reference sequence). This CDR3 is 15 amino acids long. Trimming cost V 7 bases and J 4 bases; bases outside gene matches: 8. The CDR3 sequence is CASIRDRGILETQYF. CDR3 DNA: TGTGCCAGTATACGGGACAGGGGGATTCTAGAGACCCAGTACTTC.